The following is a T cell receptor beta chain sequence with its context. Its antigen is currently unknown. This entry belongs to a study of T cell responses to AZD1222 COVID-19 vaccine. The CDR3 consists of 14 residues. V shed 6 bases and J 8 bases; nucleotides not matched to a gene: 9. Germline lookup yields CDR1 SGHVS and CDR2 FNYEAQ. Study-level results: Only six or seven AZD1222 recipients were seropositive at baseline. Nearly half of unique spike-specific TCRs reportedly avoided B.1.351 and B.1.1.7 mutated regions.

Profiled with immunoSEQ multiplex PCR; TCRdb holds only in-frame clones, not every one. The top ten clones hold 2.5% to 3% of a sample with approximately 150,000 clones, more than 80% of them seen once. This material consisted of peripheral blood, taken on day 0 of AZD1222 vaccination. The clonotype comes from an adult in good health. This chain connects TRBV7-6 to TRBJ2-4, with 8 nucleotides matching TRBD2. The CDR3 region has the DNA TGTGCCAGCAGTTTGAGCGGGGGAGGGGACATTCAGTACTTC. As protein: CASSLSGGGDIQYF.